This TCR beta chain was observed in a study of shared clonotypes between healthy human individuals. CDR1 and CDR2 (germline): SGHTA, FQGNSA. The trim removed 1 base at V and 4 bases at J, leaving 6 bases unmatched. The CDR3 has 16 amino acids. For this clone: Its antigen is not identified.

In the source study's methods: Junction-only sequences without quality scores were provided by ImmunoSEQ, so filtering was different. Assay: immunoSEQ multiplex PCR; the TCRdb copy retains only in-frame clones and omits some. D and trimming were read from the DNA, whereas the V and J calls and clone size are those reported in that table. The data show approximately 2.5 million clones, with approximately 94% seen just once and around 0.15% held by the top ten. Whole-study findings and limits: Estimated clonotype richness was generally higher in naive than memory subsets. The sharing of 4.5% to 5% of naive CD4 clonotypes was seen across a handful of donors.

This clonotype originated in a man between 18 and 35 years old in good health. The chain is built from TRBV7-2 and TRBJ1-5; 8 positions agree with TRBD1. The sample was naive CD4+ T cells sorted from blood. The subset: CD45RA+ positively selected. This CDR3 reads CASSLGGTGYNQPQHF. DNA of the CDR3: TGTGCCAGCAGCTTAGGAGGGACAGGTTATAATCAGCCCCAGCATTTT.